The present T cell receptor (beta chain) was sequenced within a study of control samples from healthy donors and cancer patients. Germline-derived CDR1 and CDR2 are MNHEY and SMNVEV (reference sequence). CDR3 length equals 15 residues. J was trimmed by 2 bases and V by 4 bases; bases with no gene match: 4. Sequencing used immunoSEQ multiplex PCR; TCRdb keeps in-frame clones, though not all of them. This table has approximately 150,000 clones, more than 85% appearing once. The sample was blood. The sequence derives from a young man in good health. The gene calls are TRBV27 and TRBJ2-3; 9 bases line up with TRBD2. CDR3 region: CASSSGLASTDTQYF. CDR3 in DNA: TGTGCCAGCAGTTCGGGACTAGCCTCCACAGATACGCAGTATTTT.